Shown below are 24 T cell receptor beta chains from a single sample sequenced in a study of shared clonotypes between healthy human individuals. It was CD45RO-negative cells, positively selected for CCR7, that made up naive CD8 cells, with terminally differentiated effector memory CD45RA+ cells excluded. Measured with immunoSEQ multiplex PCR; TCRdb has only the in-frame clones, and not every one. Here the sample spans around 2,000,000 clones, approximately 94% being singletons. The sample taken for sequencing was naive CD8+ T cells sorted from blood. The receptors stem from a man aged 18 to 35 in good health.

The gene calls are TRBV2 and TRBJ2-5; 8 nucleotides match TRBD2. CDR3 length: 14 amino acids. V gave up 7 bases and J gave up 2 bases; unmatched junction bases: 6. Germline-derived CDR1 and CDR2 are SNHLY and FYNNEI. Here the CDR3 reads CASNYAGGQETQYF. CDR3 DNA sequence: TGTGCCAGCAACTACGCGGGGGGACAAGAGACCCAGTACTTC.

The V call is TRBV7-9, the J call TRBJ2-7; D unresolved. The V end was cut by 0 bases, the J end by 5 bases, with 8 bases between. The CDR3 sequence is 13 residues long. CDR1 and CDR2 (germline): SEHNR, FQNEAQ (reference sequence). As DNA, the CDR3 is TGTGCCAGCAGCTTAGCCAGTCTTGACGAGCAGTACTTC. Its protein is CASSLASLDEQYF.

The rearrangement uses TRBV19 and TRBJ2-7; 8 bases match TRBD2. Germline V gene lookup returns CDR1 LNHDA and CDR2 SQIVND (reference sequence). The CDR3 totals 16 residues. V shed 5 bases and J 5 bases; nucleotides not matched to a gene: 14. This CDR3 is CASSPIGGRFFHEQYF. The CDR3, as DNA: TGTGCCAGTAGTCCTATTGGCGGGAGGTTTTTCCACGAGCAGTACTTC.

The V call is TRBV27, the J call TRBJ2-3; D ambiguous. The CDR3 contains 13 residues. The V and J ends lost 6 bases and 4 bases respectively, with 11 bases between them. Germline CDR1 and CDR2: MNHEY and SMNVEV (reference sequence). CDR3 in DNA: TGTGCCAGCAGCCGCCTCCTGGCAGATACGCAGTATTTT. Translating gives CASSRLLADTQYF.

The genes are TRBV4-1 and TRBJ1-4; the D is unclear. From germline, CDR1 is MGHRA and CDR2 YSYEKL. The germline V and J ends were trimmed by 0 bases and 10 bases, with 15 bases remaining between them. This CDR3 region has 15 residues. The DNA for the CDR3 is TGCGCCAGCAGCCAAGATCCCGGGCGGGAGGGAAAACTGTTTTTT. It yields the protein CASSQDPGREGKLFF.

This clone occurred a few times. The chain combines TRBV7-2 with TRBJ1-5, with D unclear. The CDR3 has 12 amino acids. Trimming pared 1 base from V and 7 bases from J, leaving 5 bases between. Looked up from germline, CDR1 is SGHTA and CDR2 is FQGNSA. The CDR3, as DNA: TGTGCCAGCAGCTTAGAGGGCCAGCCCCAGCATTTT. Amino acids: CASSLEGQPQHF.

V and J are TRBV7-9 and TRBJ2-7; 8 bases line up with TRBD1. The V gene's germline CDR1 is SEHNR and CDR2 FQNEAQ (reference sequence). This CDR3 is 17 amino acids long. V lost 0 bases to trimming and J lost 2 bases; unmatched junction nucleotides: 9. CDR3 amino acids: CASSLAIRGQDAYEQYF. CDR3 coding DNA: TGTGCCAGCAGCTTAGCCATTAGGGGACAGGATGCCTACGAGCAGTACTTC.

As regards this clone: The same CDR3 can be traced to other DNA sequences in this sample. The V gene is TRBV14, the J gene TRBJ2-7; a weak D match, TRBD1 (6 bases). CDR1 is SGHDN and CDR2 is FVKESK in the germline V gene. Trimming took off 0 bases at V and 0 bases at J, with 6 bases between the two ends. The CDR3 contains 14 residues. This CDR3 reads CASSQETGSYEQYF. In DNA, the CDR3 is TGTGCCAGCAGCCAAGAGACAGGCTCCTACGAGCAGTACTTC.

Concerning this clone itself: This same CDR3 is encoded by further DNA sequences in the sample. V and J are TRBV7-9 and TRBJ2-7, with D unclear. In germline, CDR1 is SEHNR, CDR2 FQNEAQ (reference sequence). The CDR3 covers 13 residues. Trimming shortened V by 1 base and J by 4 bases, and 8 bases separated the two germline ends. The CDR3: CASSLESGYEQYF. CDR3 coding DNA: TGTGCCAGCAGCTTAGAAAGTGGGTACGAGCAGTACTTC.

This sequence joins TRBV27 and TRBJ2-3, with TRBD2 matching 13 bases. The germline CDR1 and CDR2 sequences are MNHEY and SMNVEV (reference sequence). V lost 6 bases to trimming and J lost 6 bases; unmatched junction nucleotides: 6. The CDR3 contains 15 residues. CDR3 nucleotide sequence: TGTGCCAGCAGCACTAGCGGGGGGGCATGGGATACGCAGTATTTT. It is translated as CASSTSGGAWDTQYF.

The V call is TRBV28, the J call TRBJ2-7; TRBD1 is a possible D gene (5 bases). Germline V lookup: CDR1 MDHEN, CDR2 SYDVKM. Trimming stripped 6 bases from V and 2 bases from J, with 17 bases between. The CDR3 has 15 amino acids. The DNA of the CDR3 is TGTGCCAGCAGGCCTCAGGGTGCCCCCCCCTACGAGCAGTACTTC. It encodes CASRPQGAPPYEQYF.

J is TRBJ2-5 and V is TRBV7-9; D remains ambiguous. V was cut by 5 bases and J by 4 bases, with 14 bases left in between. CDR1 and CDR2 from the germline V gene are SEHNR and FQNEAQ (reference sequence). The CDR3 contains 14 residues. CDR3 in DNA: TGTGCCAGCAGCCCAGGACCCCTTCCAGAGACCCAGTACTTC. This translates into CASSPGPLPETQYF. The full variable domain, its missing parts supplied by reference TRBV7-9 and TRBJ2-5, is DTGVSQNPRHKITKRGQNVTFRCDPISEHNRLYWYRQTLGQGPEFLTYFQNEAQLEKSRLLSDRFSAERPKGSFSTLEIQRTEQGDSAMYLCASSPGPLPETQYFGPGTRLLVL.

The V call is TRBV30, the J call TRBJ2-2; D is uncertain. There are 13 residues in the CDR3. CDR1 is GTSNPN, CDR2 SVGIG, per germline (reference sequence). The ends were cut back, 2 bases at V and 7 bases at J, with 11 bases in the middle. CDR3 sequence: CAWSRTGHGELFF. CDR3 coding DNA: TGTGCCTGGAGTCGGACGGGCCACGGGGAGCTGTTTTTT.

The rearrangement uses TRBV19 and TRBJ2-7; 9 nucleotides line up with TRBD1. Germline V gene lookup returns CDR1 LNHDA and CDR2 SQIVND (reference sequence). V shed 4 bases, J shed 1 base, and the junction held 5 bases outside the gene matches. This CDR3 has 15 residues. The CDR3 region is CASSTRDRVSYEQYF. The CDR3 region has the DNA TGTGCCAGTAGTACCCGGGACAGGGTTTCCTACGAGCAGTACTTC. Full variable domain (missing parts from reference TRBV19 and TRBJ2-7): DGGITQSPKYLFRKEGQNVTLSCEQNLNHDAMYWYRQDPGQGLRLIYYSQIVNDFQKGDIAEGYSVSREKKESFPLTVTSAQKNPTAFYLCASSTRDRVSYEQYFGPGTRLTVT.

As to this clone: The same CDR3 also results from other DNA sequences found in this sample. The chain recombines TRBV7-9 with TRBJ2-3, with D unclear. Trimming stripped 4 bases from V and 1 base from J, with 12 bases between. There are 15 residues in the CDR3. Per the germline V gene, CDR1 is SEHNR and CDR2 is FQNEAQ (reference sequence). The CDR3 nucleotides read TGTGCCAGCAGCTCCTCAGCTGGCGGCACAGATACGCAGTATTTT. This codes for CASSSSAGGTDTQYF.

Only one count was recorded for this clone. This rearrangement joins TRBV4-3 to TRBJ2-7; 9 bases map to TRBD2. In germline, CDR1 is LGHNA, CDR2 YSLEER. V shed 2 bases, J shed 4 bases, and the junction held 6 bases outside the gene matches. This CDR3 is 15 amino acids long. The CDR3 DNA follows: TGCGCCAGCAGCCAAAATCGCGGACTAGCGTACGAGCAGTACTTC. It encodes CASSQNRGLAYEQYF.

The chain joins TRBV5-6 to TRBJ1-1; D not resolved. CDR1 and CDR2 (germline): SGHDT, YYEEEE. V shed 2 bases and J shed 6 bases, with 8 bases lying between them. This CDR3 is 12 amino acids long. Here the CDR3 reads CASSLQGPEAFF. As DNA, the CDR3 is TGTGCCAGCAGCTTACAAGGGCCTGAAGCTTTCTTT.

Comment on this clone: Distinct nucleotide sequences in the sample also encode this CDR3. The rearrangement links TRBV9 to TRBJ2-7, with D possibly matching TRBD1 (6 bases). V dropped 0 bases and J dropped 3 bases, with 10 bases sitting between them. Germline V lookup: CDR1 SGDLS, CDR2 YYNGEE. The CDR3 sequence is 14 residues long. The CDR3 is CASSVGDTFYEQYF. In DNA, the CDR3 is TGTGCCAGCAGCGTAGGGGACACCTTCTACGAGCAGTACTTC.

With regard to this clone: The sample contains more than one DNA sequence encoding this CDR3. This chain uses TRBV13 with TRBJ2-7, with 11 bases identical to TRBD2. This CDR3 is 15 amino acids long. Germline V gene lookup returns CDR1 PRHDT and CDR2 FYEKMQ (reference sequence). With 3 bases clipped from V and 2 bases from J, the junction kept 3 bases outside the gene matches. CDR3 loop: CASSFGTSGPYEQYF. The CDR3 DNA is TGTGCCAGCAGCTTCGGGACTAGCGGCCCCTACGAGCAGTACTTC.

V and J are TRBV13 and TRBJ1-1; D is unclear. V lost 0 bases to trimming and J lost 4 bases, with 6 bases between them. Germline V gene sequence: CDR1 PRHDT, CDR2 FYEKMQ (reference sequence). CDR3 length: 13 residues. This chain's CDR3 is CASSLGWGTEAFF. CDR3 bases: TGTGCCAGCAGCTTAGGATGGGGCACTGAAGCTTTCTTT.

Of note for this clone: At the DNA level, this CDR3 is encoded by other sequences in the same sample as well. The rearrangement uses TRBV27 and TRBJ2-3, with 10 bases lining up with TRBD2. CDR3 size: 16 residues. V trimming: 1 base; J trimming: 1 base; junction bases outside the gene matches: 2. Germline values: CDR1 MNHEY, CDR2 SMNVEV (reference sequence). The CDR3 DNA is TGTGCCAGCAGTTTATGGACTAGCGGAGGCACAGATACGCAGTATTTT. As protein: CASSLWTSGGTDTQYF.

J is TRBJ1-4 and V is TRBV5-1; D remains unclear. This CDR3 is 13 amino acids long. The ends were cut back, 6 bases at V and 8 bases at J, with 14 bases in the middle. CDR1 is SGHRS, CDR2 YFSETQ, per germline. The DNA for the CDR3 is TGCGCCAGCAAGTTTCCATCGGGGGAAAAACTGTTTTTT. Protein sequence: CASKFPSGEKLFF. Full variable domain (rest looked up from reference TRBV5-1 and TRBJ1-4): KAGVTQTPRYLIKTRGQQVTLSCSPISGHRSVSWYQQTPGQGLQFLFEYFSETQRNKGNFPGRFSGRQFSNSRSEMNVSTLELGDSALYLCASKFPSGEKLFFGSGTQLSVL.

This chain joins TRBV5-6 and TRBJ1-2; 10 bases fit TRBD1. Germline loops: CDR1 SGHDT, CDR2 YYEEEE. The CDR3 has 13 amino acids. Losses at the gene ends were 6 bases for V and 6 bases for J; bases not matched to a gene: 5. In nucleotides, the CDR3 is TGTGCCAGCAACCGAGGACAGGGGGATGGCTACACCTTC. Translation: CASNRGQGDGYTF.

The chain couples TRBV7-8 to TRBJ1-3, with no clear D. Germline lookup yields CDR1 SGHVS and CDR2 FQNEAQ. This CDR3 has 14 amino acids. The ends were cut back, 4 bases at V and 0 bases at J, with 7 bases in the middle. The CDR3 nucleotides are TGTGCCAGCAGCTCGCTGGGCTCTGGAAACACCATATATTTT. Protein product: CASSSLGSGNTIYF.